This is a list of T cell receptor beta chains from one sample in a study of T cell changes during pregnancy in multiple sclerosis. Measured with immunoSEQ multiplex PCR; TCRdb has only the in-frame clones, and not every one. The data contain fewer than 55,000 clones, about 90% of them singletons. The source was peripheral blood, collected in the first trimester of pregnancy. The receptors shown here come from a female donor with multiple sclerosis, enrolled in a pregnancy study. Each CDR3 is given with its conserved first and last residue. Fields, in order: CDR3 protein, CDR3 DNA, clone size, J gene, D gene, V gene. D genes are given only for firm matches. Clone size, where shown, is once, few, many, or a class for clones that have expanded.

CASSLVHSGVEQFF TGTGCCAGCAGCTTAGTTCATTCGGGGGTTGAGCAGTTCTTC . TRBJ2-1 . TRBV7-2
CASSLGQGRGHEQYF TGCGCCAGCAGCTTGGGGCAGGGGAGAGGCCACGAGCAGTACTTC once TRBJ2-7 . TRBV5-1
CASSERTKQNQPQHF TGTGCCAGCAGTGAGCGGACAAAACAGAATCAGCCCCAGCATTTT . TRBJ1-5 . TRBV6-1
CATSPRAGETQYF TGCGCCACCTCACCCAGGGCCGGGGAGACCCAGTACTTC . TRBJ2-5 . TRBV5-1
CASSLYPGGPNEQYF TGTGCCAGCAGTTTATATCCAGGGGGCCCCAACGAGCAGTACTTC . TRBJ2-7 TRBD1 TRBV28
CASAQQDSYEQYF TGTGCTAGTGCCCAACAGGACTCCTACGAGCAGTACTTC . TRBJ2-7 . TRBV12-5
CASSLSGTWGSPLHF TGTGCCAGCAGTCTATCCGGGACTTGGGGTTCACCCCTCCACTTT . TRBJ1-6 . TRBV27
CASSQGSGGPYEQYF TGCGCCAGCAGCCAAGGAAGCGGGGGCCCCTACGAGCAGTACTTC . TRBJ2-7 TRBD2 TRBV4-3
CSATHRGPQHF TGCAGTGCTACGCACCGTGGCCCCCAGCATTTT . TRBJ1-5 . TRBV20-1
CASSTTGGMDSPLHF TGTGCCAGCAGCACAACGGGAGGGATGGACTCACCCCTCCACTTT . TRBJ1-6 . TRBV9
CASSSDLRGEAFF TGTGCCAGCAGCTCGGACCTCAGGGGTGAAGCTTTCTTT . TRBJ1-1 . TRBV7-9
CASSPQGAGTYEQYF TGTGCCAGCAGCCCCCAGGGAGCGGGGACCTACGAGCAGTACTTC . TRBJ2-7 TRBD2 TRBV7-3
CASSDPFGGGMNTEAFF TGTGCCAGCAGCGATCCTTTCGGGGGAGGGATGAACACTGAAGCTTTCTTT . TRBJ1-1 . TRBV9
CASSQRLGGSNTEAFF TGCGCCAGCAGCCAACGCTTGGGCGGGTCGAACACTGAAGCTTTCTTT . TRBJ1-1 . TRBV4-1
CASKPGQGAIKGYTF TGTGCCAGCAAGCCGGGACAGGGGGCTATCAAAGGCTACACCTTC . TRBJ1-2 TRBD1 TRBV5-4
CSAMILLTGTYEQYF TGCAGCGCTATGATTCTCTTGACAGGGACCTACGAGCAGTACTTC . TRBJ2-7 TRBD1 TRBV29-1
CASSGQGALNTEAFF TGTGCCAGCAGTGGACAGGGGGCCTTGAACACTGAAGCTTTCTTT . TRBJ1-1 TRBD1 TRBV2
CASSQQLRGLDTQYF TGCGCCAGCAGCCAGCAGCTACGAGGGTTGGATACGCAGTATTTT . TRBJ2-3 . TRBV4-3
CASSFREGTGELFF TGTGCCAGCAGCTTCAGGGAGGGGACCGGGGAGCTGTTTTTT . TRBJ2-2 TRBD2 TRBV5-6
CATSSFLAGGSTDTQYF TGTGCCACCAGCTCATTTCTAGCGGGGGGCTCCACAGATACGCAGTATTTT . TRBJ2-3 TRBD2 TRBV15
CSALGGYEQYF TGCAGTGCTTTGGGGGGCTACGAGCAGTACTTC . TRBJ2-7 . TRBV20-1
CASSPERATIYF TGTGCCAGCTCACCAGAACGAGCCACCATATATTTT . TRBJ1-3 . TRBV18
CASSLGQGKGNEQFF TGCGCCAGCAGCTTGGGACAGGGGAAGGGCAATGAGCAGTTCTTC . TRBJ2-1 TRBD1 TRBV5-1
CASSYSHYGSYEQYF TGTGCCAGCAGTTATAGTCACTACGGGTCCTACGAGCAGTACTTC few TRBJ2-7 . TRBV6-5
CAWSWRSGSPLHF TGTGCCTGGAGTTGGAGAAGTGGTTCACCCCTCCACTTT . TRBJ1-6 . TRBV30
CASTQPGRFSGYTF TGTGCCAGCACCCAACCAGGGAGGTTCTCTGGCTACACCTTC . TRBJ1-2 . TRBV6-5
CASSPSRNQETQYF TGTGCCAGCAGTCCCTCTAGAAACCAAGAGACCCAGTACTTC . TRBJ2-5 . TRBV7-2
CASSPDRLYGYTF TGTGCCAGCAGCCCTGACAGACTCTATGGCTACACCTTC . TRBJ1-2 . TRBV14
CASVWANTEAFF TGTGCCAGCGTATGGGCCAACACTGAAGCTTTCTTT . TRBJ1-1 . TRBV28
CASSFGQGGNQPQHF TGTGCCAGCAGCTTTGGACAGGGGGGCAATCAGCCCCAGCATTTT . TRBJ1-5 TRBD1 TRBV7-9
CASRTLSGNTIYF TGTGCCAGCAGGACACTCTCTGGAAACACCATATATTTT . TRBJ1-3 . TRBV5-6
CSVMVGGVSDTQYF TGCAGCGTTATGGTAGGGGGGGTGTCAGATACGCAGTATTTT . TRBJ2-3 . TRBV29-1
CASSLRDSFPDTQYF TGCGCCAGCAGTCTCCGGGACAGTTTCCCAGATACGCAGTATTTT . TRBJ2-3 TRBD1 TRBV4-1
CASSIAGGGGTGNEQFF TGTGCCAGTAGTATAGCGGGAGGGGGGGGCACGGGTAATGAGCAGTTCTTC . TRBJ2-1 TRBD2 TRBV19
CASSQDPAGAYEQYF TGTGCCAGCAGCCAAGACCCAGCGGGGGCCTACGAGCAGTACTTC once TRBJ2-7 TRBD2 TRBV4-2
CASSFTDSRTDSPLHF TGTGCCAGCAGTTTCACGGATTCGAGGACAGATTCACCCCTCCACTTT . TRBJ1-6 . TRBV6-6
CASSPSGQGGDTQYF TGTGCCAGCTCCCCATCCGGACAGGGAGGAGATACGCAGTATTTT . TRBJ2-3 TRBD1 TRBV18
CASSLAPDYTQETQYF TGTGCCAGCAGCTTAGCGCCGGACTACACCCAAGAGACCCAGTACTTC . TRBJ2-5 . TRBV7-8
CASSLTWSPSGSYEQYF TGTGCCAGCAGCCTTACATGGAGTCCTAGCGGTTCCTACGAGCAGTACTTC once TRBJ2-7 TRBD2 TRBV7-2
CASSVGGRSGELFF TGTGCCAGCAGCGTGGGGGGGCGAAGCGGGGAGCTGTTTTTT once TRBJ2-2 . TRBV9
CASSVAGAGIGSPLHF TGTGCCAGCAGCGTAGCTGGGGCAGGAATAGGCTCACCCCTCCACTTT few TRBJ1-6 . TRBV9
CASEGGLSTEAFF TGTGCCAGCGAGGGGGGGCTGTCCACTGAAGCTTTCTTT . TRBJ1-1 . TRBV11-2
CASSPGAGRGQPQHF TGTGCCAGCTCACCAGGGGCAGGGAGGGGTCAGCCCCAGCATTTT . TRBJ1-5 . TRBV18
CASSLLKPGRIEAFF TGTGCCAGCAGTTTATTAAAGCCAGGAAGGATTGAAGCTTTCTTT . TRBJ1-1 . TRBV28
CASSPGTGLSSYEQYF TGCGCCAGCAGTCCCGGGACAGGTTTGAGCTCCTACGAGCAGTACTTC once TRBJ2-7 TRBD1 TRBV10-2
CASSLAGVSIIYGYTF TGCGCCAGCAGCTTGGCCGGGGTCAGCATAATTTATGGCTACACCTTC . TRBJ1-2 . TRBV5-1